Each of the 22 T cell receptor beta chains below was sequenced from the same sample in a study of cytomegalovirus exposure and HLA in healthy donors. PCR involved 60 Vbeta and 13 Jbeta primers. Measured with immunoSEQ multiplex PCR; TCRdb has only the in-frame clones, and not every one. The table records about 90,000 clones, 55% to 75% of them present only once. Sample: PBMCs. The receptor set was obtained from a young woman in good health and CMV-seropositive.

The chain carries TRBV27 and TRBJ1-6, with D maybe TRBD1 (5 bases). CDR1 is MNHEY, CDR2 SMNVEV, per germline (reference sequence). V lost 3 bases and J 5 bases, leaving 14 bases between the germline ends. This CDR3 contains 16 residues. CDR3 protein: CASSFQGQGNNSPLHF. The CDR3 bases are TGTGCCAGCAGTTTTCAAGGGCAGGGAAATAATTCACCCCTCCACTTT.

This clone has more than one count but fewer than ten. The chain has TRBV19 and TRBJ1-3; no clear D. The CDR3 contains 15 residues. Germline V lookup: CDR1 LNHDA, CDR2 SQIVND (reference sequence). Trimming took off 5 bases at V and 0 bases at J, with 11 bases between the two ends. In DNA form, the CDR3 reads TGTGCCAGTAGTCCGGTGGGCCTCTCTGGAAACACCATATATTTT. It yields the protein CASSPVGLSGNTIYF.

This chain connects TRBV27 to TRBJ2-2, with D unresolved. V lost 6 bases and J lost 5, with 4 bases in between. Germline loops: CDR1 MNHEY, CDR2 SMNVEV (reference sequence). The CDR3 totals 11 residues. CDR3 DNA: TGTGCCAGCAGCACTACCGGGGAGCTGTTTTTT. Protein sequence: CASSTTGELFF.

The rearrangement joins TRBV6-5 to TRBJ2-3, with D possibly TRBD1 on 5 matching bases. The V gene's germline CDR1 is MNHEY and CDR2 SVGAGI. The length of the CDR3 is 14 residues. With 6 bases removed from V and 4 bases from J, the gap between germline ends came to 14 bases. CDR3 nucleotide sequence: TGTGCCAGCAGCCAAGGTTGGGGCGCAGATACGCAGTATTTT. It codes for CASSQGWGADTQYF.

This clone was observed a single time. The gene calls are TRBV19 and TRBJ2-1, with D tentatively TRBD1 (6 bases). In germline, CDR1 is LNHDA, CDR2 SQIVND (reference sequence). V dropped 6 bases and J dropped 4 bases, with 10 bases sitting between them. The CDR3 contains 13 residues. The CDR3 DNA sequence: TGTGCCAGTAGCCGGACAGCATACAATGAGCAGTTCTTC. This sequence encodes CASSRTAYNEQFF.

The V call is TRBV6-4, the J call TRBJ2-7, with 8 positions matching TRBD2. From germline, CDR1 is MRHNA and CDR2 SNTAGT. V lost 3 bases and J lost 0; bases outside the gene matches: 4. The CDR3 has 15 residues. This CDR3 is CASSETSESSYEQYF. In DNA, the CDR3 is TGTGCCAGCAGTGAGACTAGCGAAAGCTCCTACGAGCAGTACTTC.

The chain employs TRBV11-2 and TRBJ2-7; D unclear. The CDR3 is 11 residues long. Germline CDR1 SGHAT, CDR2 FQNNGV. V lost 7 bases to trimming and J lost 6 bases, with 10 bases between them. CDR3 residues: CASNSRGEQYF. CDR3 in DNA: TGTGCCAGCAACTCCCGAGGCGAGCAGTACTTC.

The chain employs TRBV9 and TRBJ2-1, with 8 bases fitting TRBD2. Germline trimming cut 0 bases from V and 7 bases from J; bases unmatched to any gene: 6. Germline lookup yields CDR1 SGDLS and CDR2 YYNGEE. This CDR3 contains 15 residues. The CDR3 DNA reads TGTGCCAGCAGCGTAGGCGGGAGGTCGAATAATGAGCAGTTCTTC. Translating gives CASSVGGRSNNEQFF.

This chain connects TRBV19 to TRBJ2-1; TRBD2 matches at 16 bases. CDR3 length: 21 amino acids. V dropped 10 bases and J dropped 3; count of bases not matched to a gene: 21. Germline V CDR1 and CDR2: LNHDA, SQIVND (reference sequence). The chain's CDR3 is CATNPTPGTSGGGGYYNEQFF. CDR3 bases: TGTGCCACCAACCCTACCCCTGGGACTAGCGGGGGGGGAGGTTACTACAATGAGCAGTTCTTC. Full variable domain (remainder filled in from reference TRBV19 and TRBJ2-1): DGGITQSPKYLFRKEGQNVTLSCEQNLNHDAMYWYRQDPGQGLRLIYYSQIVNDFQKGDIAEGYSVSREKKESFPLTVTSAQKNPTAFYLCATNPTPGTSGGGGYYNEQFFGPGTRLTVL.

This clone occurred once. This chain uses TRBV5-1 with TRBJ1-2, with 7 bases fitting TRBD1. Trimming took 4 bases from V and 7 from J; bases not matched to a gene: 10. Germline CDR1 SGHRS, CDR2 YFSETQ. The CDR3 covers 14 residues. CDR3 in amino acids: CASSGTQGTGGYTF. DNA for the CDR3: TGCGCCAGCAGCGGCACACAGGGGACGGGTGGCTACACCTTC.

The CDR3 coding sequence is TGTGCCAGCAGCTGGACAGGGAAGGACGATGAGCAGTTCTTC. Its protein product is CASSWTGKDDEQFF. The chain recombines TRBV27 with TRBJ2-1, with 8 bases that match TRBD1. Per germline, CDR1 MNHEY and CDR2 SMNVEV (reference sequence). CDR3 length equals 14 residues. Trimming removed 6 bases from V and 8 bases from J; junction bases left unmatched: 9.

This rearrangement joins TRBV7-3 to TRBJ2-3; 10 nucleotides agree with TRBD2. Germline CDR1 is SGHTA and CDR2 is FQGTGA. The length of the CDR3 is 15 residues. With V trimmed by 5 bases and J by 4 bases, 6 bases remained unmatched. The DNA for the CDR3 is TGTGCCAGCAGCCCCTCTAGCGGGAGAGCAGATACGCAGTATTTT. Residues: CASSPSSGRADTQYF.

V and J are TRBV5-1 and TRBJ2-1; 12 nucleotides line up with TRBD1. After removal of 0 bases from V and 7 bases from J, the junction contained 8 bases not matched to a gene. CDR3 length: 17 residues. Germline CDR1 is SGHRS and CDR2 is YFSETQ. The CDR3 nucleotides read TGCGCCAGCAGCTTGGAGCCAGGGACAGGGGGCTGGAATGAGCAGTTCTTC. It encodes CASSLEPGTGGWNEQFF.

In this sample, this clone turned up a few times. This chain links TRBV20-1 with TRBJ2-1, with D hard to call. The V end was cut by 3 bases, the J end by 5 bases, with 2 bases between. Germline assignment: CDR1 DFQATT and CDR2 SNEGSKA (reference sequence). This CDR3 has 10 amino acids. In DNA, the CDR3 is TGCAGTGCTAGTAACAATGAGCAGTTCTTC. It translates to CSASNNEQFF.

The chain employs TRBV4-3 and TRBJ1-2, with a tentative D call TRBD1 (6 bases). The length of the CDR3 is 14 residues. Trimming took off 2 bases at V and 3 bases at J, with 10 bases between the two ends. Germline lookup yields CDR1 LGHNA and CDR2 YSLEER. CDR3 sequence: CASSQRGGYYGYTF. Written as DNA, the CDR3 is TGCGCCAGCAGCCAAAGGGGGGGGTACTATGGCTACACCTTC.

This clone has only a few counts. The chain recombines TRBV28 with TRBJ2-2; TRBD2 matches at 10 bases. The CDR3 has 18 residues. Germline V gene lookup returns CDR1 MDHEN and CDR2 SYDVKM. With 4 bases clipped from V and 7 bases from J, the junction kept 15 bases outside the gene matches. The CDR3 region is CASSSPPTSGIKVGELFF. Written as DNA, the CDR3 is TGTGCCAGCAGTTCCCCCCCCACTAGCGGGATAAAGGTCGGGGAGCTGTTTTTT.

The CDR3: CASSQDSVYTEAFF. Written as DNA, the CDR3 is TGTGCCAGCAGCCAAGATTCCGTCTACACTGAAGCTTTCTTT. The chain is built from TRBV14 and TRBJ1-1; D remains ambiguous. Germline lookup yields CDR1 SGHDN and CDR2 FVKESK. V was clipped by 0 bases and J by 3 bases, with 8 bases between them. CDR3 length equals 14 residues.

CDR3 sequence reads: CASSEIQGSTHEQYF. For the CDR3, the DNA is TGTGCCAGCAGTGAAATCCAGGGTAGCACCCACGAGCAGTACTTC. The chain combines TRBV6-1 with TRBJ2-7; a possible D gene is TRBD1 (5 bases). The germline gives CDR1 MNHNS, CDR2 SASEGT. This CDR3 has 15 amino acids. The V end was cut by 2 bases, the J end by 5 bases, with 16 bases between.

The chain has TRBV5-1 and TRBJ1-5, with 8 bases matching TRBD1. V dropped 0 bases and J dropped 7; count of bases not matched to a gene: 6. The CDR3 covers 15 residues. The germline CDR1 and CDR2 sequences are SGHRS and YFSETQ. The DNA of the CDR3 is TGCGCCAGCAGCTTGGACGGACAGGGTCAACAGCCCCAGCATTTT. Translation: CASSLDGQGQQPQHF.

V and J are TRBV6-6 and TRBJ2-6; D is perhaps TRBD2 (6 bases). V was pared by 5 bases and J by 4 bases, with 15 bases between. This CDR3 is built from 16 residues. In germline, CDR1 is MNHNY, CDR2 SVGAGI (reference sequence). CDR3 DNA sequence: TGTGCCAGCAGTCCCCGGCGGGGTGGAGGGGCCAACGTCCTGACTTTC. Translating it yields CASSPRRGGGANVLTF.

The rearrangement joins TRBV10-3 to TRBJ1-2; TRBD1 matches 8 bases. Germline assignment: CDR1 ENHRY and CDR2 SYGVKD. CDR3 size: 14 residues. Trimming took 0 bases from V and 8 from J; bases not matched to a gene: 5. The CDR3 region is CAISESTGAQGYTF. For the CDR3, the DNA is TGTGCCATCAGTGAGTCGACAGGGGCGCAAGGCTACACCTTC.

This clone turned up a few times. V and J are TRBV4-1 and TRBJ2-1; 13 bases map to TRBD2. Per germline, CDR1 MGHRA and CDR2 YSYEKL. The CDR3 is 20 amino acids. V lost 1 base, J lost 4 bases, and 13 bases stayed unmatched. Here the CDR3 DNA reads TGCGCCAGCAGCCAAGTAGCTCCTCGGACTAGCGGGGGATTGTACAATGAGCAGTTCTTC. Its translation: CASSQVAPRTSGGLYNEQFF.